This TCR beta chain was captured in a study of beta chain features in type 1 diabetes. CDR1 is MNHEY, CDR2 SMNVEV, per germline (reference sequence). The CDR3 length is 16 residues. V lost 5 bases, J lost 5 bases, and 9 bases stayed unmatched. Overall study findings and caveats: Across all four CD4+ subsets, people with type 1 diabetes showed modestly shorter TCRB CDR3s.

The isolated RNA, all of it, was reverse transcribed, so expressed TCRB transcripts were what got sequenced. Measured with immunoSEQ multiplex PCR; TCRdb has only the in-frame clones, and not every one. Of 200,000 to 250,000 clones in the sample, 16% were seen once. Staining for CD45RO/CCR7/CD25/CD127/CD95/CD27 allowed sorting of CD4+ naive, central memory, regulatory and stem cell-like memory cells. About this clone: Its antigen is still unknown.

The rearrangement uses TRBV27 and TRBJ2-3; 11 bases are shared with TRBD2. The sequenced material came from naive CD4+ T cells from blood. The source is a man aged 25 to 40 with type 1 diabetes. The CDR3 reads CASSPRSSGRRDTQYF. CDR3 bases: TGTGCCAGCAGTCCACGATCTAGCGGGAGGAGAGATACGCAGTATTTT.